These 9 T cell receptor beta chains were all obtained from the same sample, sequenced in a study of shared clonotypes between healthy human individuals. Method: immunoSEQ multiplex PCR; TCRdb's copy keeps in-frame clones and lacks some. The data show approximately 2,200,000 clones, with about 92% seen just once and around 1.7% held by the top ten. Naivety among CD8 cells was defined by CD45RO negativity and positive CCR7 selection, thereby excluding terminally differentiated effector memory CD45RA+ cells. The specimen sequenced was naive CD8+ T cells from PBMCs. The receptors stem from a man in his late teens or twenties in good health. Some clones in this sample may be carry-over from other donors' samples.

This clone has just one count. This sequence joins TRBV5-1 and TRBJ2-7; 7 bases match TRBD1. V shed 4 bases and J 6 bases; nucleotides not matched to a gene: 16. Germline CDR1 SGHRS, CDR2 YFSETQ. The CDR3 extends over 16 amino acids. This chain's CDR3 is CASSPRGSVGGVEQYF. The CDR3 nucleotides are TGCGCCAGCAGCCCCCGAGGATCTGTAGGGGGCGTCGAGCAGTACTTC. The full variable domain, its missing parts supplied by reference TRBV5-1 and TRBJ2-7, is KAGVTQTPRYLIKTRGQQVTLSCSPISGHRSVSWYQQTPGQGLQFLFEYFSETQRNKGNFPGRFSGRQFSNSRSEMNVSTLELGDSALYLCASSPRGSVGGVEQYFGPGTRLTVT.

This chain connects TRBV4-1 to TRBJ1-4; 7 bases line up with TRBD1. The CDR3 extends over 15 amino acids. J gave up 6 bases and V 4 bases, and 8 bases lay outside the gene matches. Per the germline V gene, CDR1 is MGHRA and CDR2 is YSYEKL. Written as DNA, the CDR3 is TGCGCCAGCAGCCCAATGACAGGGTTGGATGAAAAACTGTTTTTT. This codes for CASSPMTGLDEKLFF.

The rearrangement links TRBV18 to TRBJ2-7; perhaps TRBD2 as D (5 bases). The CDR3 spans 16 residues. Trimming left V 6 bases short and J 6 bases short, with 24 bases between. Per germline, CDR1 KGHSH and CDR2 LQKENI. The CDR3 reads CASSDQPRARFSEQYF. CDR3 nucleotide sequence: TGTGCCAGCTCCGACCAGCCGCGGGCGAGGTTTAGCGAGCAGTACTTC.

The DNA of the CDR3 is TGTGCCAGCAGTGAAGCCAGACTAGCGGGACTCAATGAGCAGTTCTTC. Encoded protein: CASSEARLAGLNEQFF. The chain uses TRBV6-1 and TRBJ2-1, with 11 bases that match TRBD2. The junction had 4 bases not matched to a gene; V was cut back by 0 bases and J by 6 bases. The CDR3 is 16 amino acids. The germline gives CDR1 MNHNS, CDR2 SASEGT.

The chain uses TRBV6-1 and TRBJ2-7; D is unclear. Between the trimmed V and J ends, which lost 1 base and 3 bases, there was a span of 7 bases. Germline assignment: CDR1 MNHNS and CDR2 SASEGT. This CDR3 has 13 amino acids. As DNA, the CDR3 is TGTGCCAGCAGTGAAGTCAACGGCTACGAGCAGTACTTC. It is translated as CASSEVNGYEQYF.

V is TRBV19 and J is TRBJ2-7; 8 bases align to TRBD2. Germline trimming cut 5 bases from V and 0 bases from J; bases unmatched to any gene: 6. CDR3 size: 15 residues. The V gene's germline CDR1 is LNHDA and CDR2 SQIVND (reference sequence). DNA of the CDR3: TGTGCCAGTAGTCCCTGGCGGGAGGCCTCCTACGAGCAGTACTTC. It yields the protein CASSPWREASYEQYF.

The V gene is TRBV9, the J gene TRBJ1-2; TRBD1 agrees at 7 bases. This CDR3 spans 15 amino acids. CDR1 is SGDLS, CDR2 YYNGEE, per germline. Trimming cost V 3 bases and J 6 bases; bases outside gene matches: 11. Here the CDR3 DNA reads TGTGCCAGCAGCGGGCGGGACAGAAAGGTTGATGGCTACACCTTC. Protein product: CASSGRDRKVDGYTF.

The count of this clone is one. The gene calls are TRBV4-3 and TRBJ1-1, with 8 bases lining up with TRBD1. Unmatched junction bases numbered 6, after V lost 1 base and J lost 8 bases. The CDR3 spans 14 residues. The germline gives CDR1 LGHNA, CDR2 YSLEER. The CDR3 spells CASSQVQGATEAFF. Written as DNA, the CDR3 is TGCGCCAGCAGCCAAGTTCAGGGGGCTACGGAAGCTTTCTTT.

The V gene is TRBV6-5, the J gene TRBJ2-5, with TRBD2 matching over 9 bases. The CDR3 length is 15 residues. The V gene's germline CDR1 is MNHEY and CDR2 SVGAGI. The V and J ends lost 6 bases and 1 base, in that order; junction bases with no gene match: 6. CDR3 in amino acids: CASRPGTSIQETQYF. As DNA, the CDR3 is TGTGCCAGCAGGCCCGGGACTAGCATCCAAGAGACCCAGTACTTC.